The present TCR beta chain was sequenced within a study of blood T cell repertoires in COVID-19. Study-wide context: Acute-phase and convalescent COVID-19 samples originated in the United States, Italy and Spain. T cells, B-cell-depleted T cells, or PBMCs provided the cDNA or gDNA that served as material.

Authors' data handling: Amplified reference gene primers provided the basis for estimating nucleated cell counts. Using immunoSEQ multiplex PCR, the repertoire was profiled, and TCRdb retains in-frame clones only, with some absent. The V and J calls and clone size are taken from that table; D and trimming were inferred from the DNA. The repertoire holds 200,000 or so clones, approximately 79% seen once, with approximately 15% in the top ten. Germline V gene sequence: CDR1 SGHRS, CDR2 YFSETQ. V lost 4 bases and J 4 bases, leaving 18 bases between the germline ends. The CDR3 has 16 residues. Sequenced sample: peripheral blood. The receptor was isolated from a man between 60 and 75 years old with active or convalescent COVID-19. The chain has TRBV5-1 and TRBJ2-1; D perhaps matches TRBD2 (6 bases). CDR3 coding DNA: TGCGCCAGCAGCCCGGCCGGCGGAGGGTCATACAATGAGCAGTTCTTC. Residues: CASSPAGGGSYNEQFF.